The 15 T cell receptor beta chains below come from one sample, sequenced in a study of cytomegalovirus exposure and HLA in healthy donors. A multiplex PCR was run with 60 Vbeta primers and 13 Jbeta primers. Produced via immunoSEQ multiplex PCR; TCRdb's table is partial and in-frame only. The profile shows some 180,000 clones, roughly 80% of them singletons. Sequences were obtained from PBMCs. The receptors derive from a man aged 40-55 years in good health and CMV-seronegative.

The chain has TRBV28 and TRBJ2-5, with 14 bases aligning to TRBD2. The trim removed 4 bases at V and 5 bases at J, leaving 12 bases unmatched. The germline gives CDR1 MDHEN, CDR2 SYDVKM. This CDR3 region has 18 residues. The CDR3 sequence: CASSSPPGLAGADETQYF. The CDR3 DNA follows: TGTGCCAGCAGTTCACCTCCGGGACTAGCGGGAGCTGACGAGACCCAGTACTTC.

The chain joins TRBV27 to TRBJ2-1, with TRBD2 identical over 8 bases. Unmatched junction bases numbered 7, after V lost 5 bases and J lost 4 bases. Germline V CDR1 and CDR2: MNHEY, SMNVEV (reference sequence). The CDR3 is made up of 15 amino acids. The CDR3 nucleotides read TGTGCCAGCAGTCCCCCGAGCGGGAGTTACAATGAGCAGTTCTTC. It translates to CASSPPSGSYNEQFF.

The chain has TRBV5-1 and TRBJ2-1, with D perhaps matching TRBD1 (6 bases). V gave up 4 bases and J gave up 15 bases, with 17 bases separating them. CDR1 and CDR2 (germline): SGHRS, YFSETQ. The CDR3 is made up of 12 amino acids. CDR3: CASSLSTGLMFF. The CDR3 region has the DNA TGCGCCAGCAGCCTATCGACAGGACTCATGTTCTTC.

Concerning this clone itself: Its ends do not fully match the called genes, so a read error is possible. The chain combines TRBV7-7 with TRBJ2-5; 13 positions match TRBD2. Germline V gene sequence: CDR1 SSHAT, CDR2 FNYEAQ (reference sequence). The CDR3 contains 14 residues. The CDR3 nucleotides are TGTGCTAGCAGCGTAGGACTAGCGGGGGATTCCCAGTACTTC. It encodes CASSVGLAGDSQYF.

The genes are TRBV29-1 and TRBJ1-1; 8 bases align to TRBD1. With V trimmed by 7 bases and J by 1 base, 5 bases remained unmatched. Looked up from germline, CDR1 is SQVTM and CDR2 is ANQGSEA. This CDR3 comprises 13 residues. The CDR3 loop reads CSGNRGRNTEAFF. In DNA form, the CDR3 reads TGCAGCGGTAACAGGGGGAGGAACACTGAAGCTTTCTTT.

The chain couples TRBV28 to TRBJ2-7; D unresolved. The CDR3 has 13 amino acids. Germline lookup yields CDR1 MDHEN and CDR2 SYDVKM. V gave up 5 bases and J gave up 4 bases, with 12 bases separating them. The CDR3 sequence is CASSLPKTYEQYF. The CDR3 DNA follows: TGTGCCAGCAGTCTCCCAAAGACTTACGAGCAGTACTTC.

Remarks on this clone: One end of the junction fails to match germline, which may point to a read error. V and J are TRBV29-1 and TRBJ2-1, with D unresolved. The CDR3 sequence is 11 residues long. Germline assignment: CDR1 SQVTM and CDR2 ANQGSEA. CDR3 DNA: TGCAGCGTCGAAGCAGGCAATGAGCAGTTCTTC. Its translation is CSVEAGNEQFF.

The J gene is TRBJ2-1, the V gene TRBV27; D is unresolved. V shed 2 bases and J shed 9 bases, with 11 bases lying between them. The germline V gene has CDR1 MNHEY and CDR2 SMNVEV (reference sequence). CDR3 length: 13 amino acids. The CDR3 region is CASSLPPTGEQFF. The CDR3 coding sequence is TGTGCCAGCAGTTTACCACCTACGGGTGAGCAGTTCTTC.

J is TRBJ1-6 and V is TRBV21-1. TRBV21-1 is a pseudogene locus. The CDR3 runs 12 residues. CDR3 sequence reads: CASSPLNSPLHF. The CDR3, as DNA: TGTGCCAGCAGCCCACTCAATTCACCCCTCCACTTT.

The V gene is TRBV7-2, the J gene TRBJ1-2; 7 nucleotides agree with TRBD1. Germline trimming cut 1 base from V and 7 bases from J; bases unmatched to any gene: 9. Germline V gene lookup returns CDR1 SGHTA and CDR2 FQGNSA. The CDR3 extends over 15 amino acids. CDR3 in amino acids: CASSLEAIRQGGYTF. CDR3 sequence (DNA): TGTGCCAGCAGCTTAGAAGCCATTCGACAGGGTGGCTACACCTTC.

J is TRBJ2-7 and V is TRBV4-3; D perhaps matches TRBD2 (5 bases). The V end lost 1 base, the J end lost 5 bases, and 12 bases lay between the germline ends. The CDR3 contains 14 residues. In germline, CDR1 is LGHNA, CDR2 YSLEER. The DNA for the CDR3 is TGCGCCAGCAGCCAAGTGGGGAGTTCCCACGAGCAGTACTTC. Protein sequence: CASSQVGSSHEQYF.

The chain is built from TRBV4-3 and TRBJ2-7; TRBD1 matches 9 bases. This CDR3 has 17 amino acids. The V segment lost 0 bases and the J segment 1 base; nucleotides outside the gene matches: 7. CDR1 and CDR2 (germline): LGHNA, YSLEER. For the CDR3, the DNA is TGCGCCAGCAGCCAAGATCTTAGGGGACAGGGTTCCTACGAGCAGTACTTC. Amino acids: CASSQDLRGQGSYEQYF.

Here the CDR3 reads CASSLGGSRGYEQYF. As DNA, the CDR3 is TGTGCCAGCAGCTTAGGGGGGTCGCGGGGGTACGAGCAGTACTTC. V gene TRBV7-2 combines with J gene TRBJ2-7; TRBD2 matches 7 bases. V lost 1 base, J lost 4 bases, and 7 bases stayed unmatched. Germline V gives CDR1 SGHTA, CDR2 FQGNSA. This CDR3 spans 15 amino acids.

The rearrangement uses TRBV27 and TRBJ2-4, with 15 bases that match TRBD2. V shed 5 bases, J shed 3 bases, and the junction held 11 bases outside the gene matches. Germline CDR1 is MNHEY and CDR2 is SMNVEV (reference sequence). There are 19 residues in the CDR3. The CDR3, as DNA: TGTGCCAGCAGTCCAGGGACTAGCGGGGGGCCCTCCCTCAAAAACATTCAGTACTTC. As protein: CASSPGTSGGPSLKNIQYF.

The chain couples TRBV6-1 to TRBJ2-7; 11 nucleotides agree with TRBD2. Germline-derived CDR1 and CDR2 are MNHNS and SASEGT. With 6 bases clipped from V and 2 bases from J, the junction kept 6 bases outside the gene matches. The length of the CDR3 is 15 residues. CDR3 in amino acids: CASRERLAGPYEQYF. As DNA, the CDR3 is TGTGCCAGCAGAGAGAGACTAGCGGGACCCTACGAGCAGTACTTC.